This record concerns one T cell receptor beta chain sequence. Its antigen is unknown. This CDR3 comprises 15 residues. The ends lost 6 bases at V and 6 bases at J; junction bases unmatched: 10. Germline CDR1 reads LNHDA; CDR2 reads SQIVND (reference sequence). Prior autoimmune disease or systemic immunosuppression barred patients. The data were taken from a study of OX40 agonist ivuxolimab in advanced cancers. Study-wide results and caveats: Certain nonresponders additionally had low normalized T-cell clonal expansion. Expanded peripheral T cells had an undetermined antigen specificity.

The data were produced by immunoSEQ multiplex PCR, yet TCRdb's version contains in-frame clones alone and is incomplete. The table shows approximately 40,000 clones, with more than 70% occurring only once. Source: CD4+ or CD8+ T cells sorted from blood, taken in a trial of the OX40 agonist ivuxolimab. This TCR was sampled from an adult with an advanced solid tumor such as melanoma, head and neck, liver or kidney cancer. The chain is built from TRBV19 and TRBJ2-1; 8 nucleotides line up with TRBD2. CDR3 sequence: CASRDAGGRGNEQFF. CDR3 nucleotide sequence: TGTGCCAGTAGGGATGCGGGGGGAAGGGGCAATGAGCAGTTCTTC.